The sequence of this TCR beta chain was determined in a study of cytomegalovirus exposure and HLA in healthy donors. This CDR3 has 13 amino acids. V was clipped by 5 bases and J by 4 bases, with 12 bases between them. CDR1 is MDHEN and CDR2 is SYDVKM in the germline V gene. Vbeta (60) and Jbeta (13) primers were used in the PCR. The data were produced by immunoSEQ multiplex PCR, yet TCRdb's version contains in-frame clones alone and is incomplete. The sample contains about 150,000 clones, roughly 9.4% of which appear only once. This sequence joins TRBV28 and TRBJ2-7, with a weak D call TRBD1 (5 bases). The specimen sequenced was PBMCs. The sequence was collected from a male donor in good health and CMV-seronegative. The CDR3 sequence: CASSRWGPYEQYF. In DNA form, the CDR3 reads TGTGCCAGCAGTAGGTGGGGCCCATACGAGCAGTACTTC.